This section outlines one T cell receptor (beta chain) sequence together with its context. This entry comes from a study of blood T cell repertoires in COVID-19. The overall study: The United States, Italy and Spain supplied acute and convalescent COVID-19 samples. T cells, B-cell-depleted T cells, or PBMCs provided the cDNA or gDNA that served as material.

Losses at the gene ends were 10 bases for V and 14 bases for J; bases not matched to a gene: 13. The CDR3 sequence is 12 residues long. Germline CDR1 and CDR2: SNHLY and FYNNEI. Some clones are missing from TCRdb's copy, which holds only in-frame ones; the method was immunoSEQ multiplex PCR. The table has about 110,000 clones, over 80% seen once. The specimen was peripheral blood. The V and J genes are TRBV2 and TRBJ2-1; 8 bases align to TRBD2. The receptor comes from a woman between 65 and 79 years old with acute or convalescent COVID-19. The CDR3 loop is CATSGLGEYKFF. In nucleotides, the CDR3 is TGTGCCACCTCGGGACTAGGAGAGTATAAGTTCTTC.